This TCR beta chain emerged from a study of shared clonotypes between healthy human individuals (dated by TCRdb to the early 2020s). General notes on the study: The cohort comprised a couple of women and three men aged 18 to 49 years. Each donor's leukapheresis produced roughly between roughly 0.9 and 8.9 billion PBMCs. The study deeply sequenced blood TCR repertoires of about 5 healthy adults to estimate repertoire size and the extent of clonotype sharing between individuals. Different laboratories and diverse techniques were used to prepare libraries and sequence TCR repertoires, to increase sequencing depth and limit assay-specific biases. For each donor, three plates each were used for CD4 naive and CD4 memory, two plates were used for CD8 naive, and one plate was used for CD8 memory. Here is what the overall study found, with its caveats: When a few donors were compared, the shared fraction of clonotypes was about 5.5% for naive CD4, less than 4% for naive CD8, about 2.5% for memory CD4, and 0.4% for memory CD8. Because the study included only a small number of donors, the genetic and exposure-history diversity represented was limited. Incomplete sequencing was indicated by rarefaction of sorted-subset datasets, despite the large sequencing depth. Compared with non-shared clonotypes, the clonotypes found in all four sorted-subset donors had higher generation probabilities. Based on pairwise subsampling, the degree of clonotype sharing among donors was expected to be affected by sequencing depth. Only blood was sampled, and tissue TCR repertoires likely differ from those in blood. Estimated clonotype richness was generally larger for naive than for memory subsets.

In regard to this clone: This receptor's antigen is unknown. Base qualities are not recorded, but no much larger clone differs from it by a single base.

The donors were healthy, HIV-negative adults who had no recently reported acute infections or vaccinations. Every donor was a Caucasian adult residing in Nashville, Tennessee, USA. CD4+ T cells were enriched through magnetic negative selection, after which naive cells were positively selected on CD45RA and the remaining negative fraction served as the memory subset. After blood collection by leukapheresis, PBMCs were isolated using Ficoll-Histopaque density gradient centrifugation and then cryopreserved in the vapor phase of liquid nitrogen. Purity and quantity of every magnetically sorted T cell population were checked by analytical flow cytometry. Genomic DNA was isolated from each sorted fraction and quantified by UV absorbance on a Nanodrop 2000c. The CDR3 sequence holds 11 residues, the cysteine and phenylalanine included. CDR3 DNA is the only sequence kept; it has 33 bases, read in frame from the first base. The CDR1 and CDR2 encoded by the germline V gene are SQVTM and ANQGSEA. The junction carries 4 bases between V and J, which are trimmed by 6 bases and 2 bases respectively.

TCR CDR3 regions were amplified from genomic DNA by multiplex PCR using the deep immunoSEQ assay. Extracted genomic DNA from each cell subset was distributed evenly across all wells of several immunoSEQ 96-well plates, and each plate was treated as a replicate. For sorted subsets, about 200 ng genomic DNA, equal to some 28,000 T cell genomes, was loaded into each replicate PCR. The purified libraries were quantified using a Qubit 3.0 fluorometer, sized with a Bioanalyzer 2100, and then quantified again using the KAPA Library Quantification kit. Each immunoSEQ 96-well plate was sequenced on its own single-read 150-cycle Illumina NextSeq 550 flow cell. On the study's bioinformatics: The immunoSEQ output contained only junctional sequences without quality scores, so filtering could not match that applied to full-length reads. Sequences were annotated with PyIR, a Python wrapper for IgBLAST v1.9, using IMGT germline references to assign V/J genes and CDR3. Reads were filtered out if the reads had weak V/J assignments (E-value above 1e-6), no CDR3, stop codons, out-of-frame junctions, or ambiguous translated residues. V3J clonotypes were defined as sequences sharing the same inferred V gene, J gene, and CDR3 amino acid sequence. To compute the percentage overlap between repertoires, the number of shared unique clonotypes was divided by the size of the smaller repertoire. Richness of each repertoire was evaluated using RTK rarefaction, the Chao1 estimator, and Recon v2.1 estimates of unobserved clonotypes. Generation probabilities were computed with OLGA for all TCRbeta clonotypes obtained by the gDNA method from a few donors. The table comes from immuneACCESS by way of TCRdb, which keeps in-frame sequences with V and J called. Part of the clones is missing from these tables; in studies checked, under half for an unresolved V gene and the rest for unknown reasons. The V and J calls and the clone size are those of that table, but D and trimming were determined from the DNA. The sample records some 200,000 clones, 66% of which are singletons. The ten largest clones add up to 8.5% to 12% of the sample.

Material for sequencing was memory CD4+ T cells sorted from blood. The label giving this sample's cell subset or site can be read as: CD45RA-negative fraction. The clonotype originates from a man aged 30 to 45 in good health. The chain is encoded by TRBV29-1 joined to TRBJ2-2; the D segment cannot be called with confidence. DNA sequence: TGCAGCGTCGCCAACACCGGGGAGCTGTTTTTT. Its product reads: CSVANTGELFF.